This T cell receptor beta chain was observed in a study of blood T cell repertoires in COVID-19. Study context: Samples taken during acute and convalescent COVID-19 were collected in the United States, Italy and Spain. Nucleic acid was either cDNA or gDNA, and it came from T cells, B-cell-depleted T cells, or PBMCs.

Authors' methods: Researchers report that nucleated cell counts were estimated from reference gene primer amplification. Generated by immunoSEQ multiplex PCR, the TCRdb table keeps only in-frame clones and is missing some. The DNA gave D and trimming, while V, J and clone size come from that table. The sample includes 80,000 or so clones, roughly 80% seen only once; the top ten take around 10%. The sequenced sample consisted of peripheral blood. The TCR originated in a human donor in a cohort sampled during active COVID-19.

For the CDR3, the DNA is TGTGCCAGCAGTGAAGTAGGGACACACTCCTACGAGCAGTACTTC. It codes for CASSEVGTHSYEQYF. The rearrangement joins TRBV2 to TRBJ2-7, with TRBD1 as a possible D gene (6 bases). The CDR3 totals 15 residues. Trimming removed 1 base at V and 0 bases at J, with 10 bases between. The germline CDR1 and CDR2 sequences are SNHLY and FYNNEI.